This passage covers 24 T cell receptor beta chains from one sample sequenced in a study of T cells in Graves' hyperthyroidism and ophthalmopathy (dated by TCRdb to 2018 to 2020). Receptor amplification or capture employed multiplex PCR. The sequencing machine was an Illumina HiSeq 2000. The TCR beta CDR3 regions were amplified from RNA transcripts. A first-round RT-PCR of the TCR CDR3 used the HTBI primer set with the Qiagen OneStep RT-PCR kit. In-frame beta chains were kept once TCRdb had trimmed the public reads at Q25 with fastp and called clones with MiXCR. CDR3 protein duplicates are merged, each entry listing the most common genes and DNA. Here the sample has about 410,000 distinct CDR3 sequences; roughly 15% occur a single time. The top ten hold around 20% of the sample. Input material: blood. All receptors come from a woman in her twenties or thirties with Graves' ophthalmopathy.

This clonotype showed up many times. V gene TRBV4-1 combines with J gene TRBJ2-7; D perhaps matches TRBD1 (6 bases). The CDR3 runs 15 residues. The germline CDR1 and CDR2 sequences are MGHRA and YSYEKL. Between the trimmed V and J ends, which lost 1 base and 4 bases, there was a span of 14 bases. The DNA of the CDR3 is TGCGCCAGCAGCCAAGCCGAACAGGGTCAGTACGAGCAGTACTTC. It is translated as CASSQAEQGQYEQYF.

The table lists this clonotype with many counts. The chain links TRBV12-5 to TRBJ1-2; 7 bases agree with TRBD1. The junction had 4 bases not matched to a gene; V was cut back by 5 bases and J by 4 bases. This CDR3 is built from 13 residues. The germline gives CDR1 LGHNT, CDR2 FRNRAP. CDR3 region: CASGLQGVYGYTF. The DNA for the CDR3 is TGTGCTAGTGGTCTGCAGGGGGTCTATGGCTACACCTTC.

This clonotype came up many times. The chain has TRBV7-8 and TRBJ1-2, with 7 positions matching TRBD1. Germline CDR1 is SGHVS and CDR2 is FQNEAQ. The V segment lost 5 bases and the J segment 3 bases; nucleotides outside the gene matches: 9. The CDR3 totals 15 residues. The CDR3 loop is CASSLTGAPDYGYTF. CDR3 nucleotides: TGTGCCAGCAGCCTCACAGGGGCCCCTGACTATGGCTACACCTTC. The variable domain in full, with the rest retrieved from reference TRBV7-8 and TRBJ1-2, is GAGVSQSPRYKVAKRGQDVALRCDPISGHVSLFWYQQALGQGPEFLTYFQNEAQLDKSGLPSDRFFAERPEGSVSTLKIQRTQQEDSAVYLCASSLTGAPDYGYTFGSGTRLTVV.

This clonotype was detected many times. This chain connects TRBV30 to TRBJ2-7; D gene uncertain. This CDR3 comprises 11 residues. In germline, CDR1 is GTSNPN, CDR2 SVGIG (reference sequence). Trimming left V 2 bases short and J 6 bases short, with 8 bases between. CDR3 residues: CAWSSNFEQYF. The DNA for the CDR3 is TGTGCCTGGAGTAGCAACTTCGAGCAGTACTTC.

This sequence joins TRBV29-1 and TRBJ1-1; D may be TRBD1 (5 bases). Trimming cost V 4 bases and J 1 base, with 13 bases left between them. CDR3 length: 14 amino acids. Germline CDR1 and CDR2: SQVTM and ANQGSEA. CDR3 nucleotide sequence: TGCAGCGTTGCCTCGGGACCGGAGAACACTGAAGCTTTCTTT. Encoded protein: CSVASGPENTEAFF.

This clonotype was seen at least ten times. This chain joins TRBV5-1 and TRBJ1-4; the D gene is possibly TRBD1 (6 bases). The CDR3 contains 15 residues. The V end lost 5 bases, the J end lost 7 bases, and 18 bases lay between the germline ends. The germline gives CDR1 SGHRS, CDR2 YFSETQ. This chain's CDR3 is CASRGPNRDAEKLFF. For the CDR3, the DNA is TGCGCCAGCAGGGGCCCCAACAGGGATGCTGAAAAACTGTTTTTT.

V is TRBV19 and J is TRBJ2-3, with D hard to call. CDR1 LNHDA and CDR2 SQIVND come from the germline V gene (reference sequence). This CDR3 is built from 11 residues. Trimming shortened V by 7 bases and J by 2 bases, and 4 bases separated the two germline ends. CDR3 region: CASTATDTQYF. The DNA for the CDR3 is TGTGCCAGTACCGCCACAGATACGCAGTATTTT. Combining the CDR3 with reference TRBV19 and TRBJ2-3 gives the whole variable domain DGGITQSPKYLFRKEGQNVTLSCEQNLNHDAMYWYRQDPGQGLRLIYYSQIVNDFQKGDIAEGYSVSREKKESFPLTVTSAQKNPTAFYLCASTATDTQYFGPGTRLTVL.

Note on this clonotype: Germline is not matched at one junction end, which may reflect a read error. The chain couples TRBV7-9 to TRBJ2-2; D assignment may be TRBD1 or TRBD2 (5 bases each). The CDR3 totals 12 residues. Germline lookup yields CDR1 SEHNR and CDR2 FQNEAQ (reference sequence). CDR3 bases: TGTGCCAGCAGCGACCCGGTAGGGGACCTGTTTTTT. Amino acid sequence: CASSDPVGDLFF. The whole variable domain, filled in from reference TRBV7-9 and TRBJ2-2, reads DTGVSQNPRHKITKRGQNVTFRCDPISEHNRLYWYRQTLGQGPEFLTYFQNEAQLEKSRLLSDRFSAERPKGSFSTLEIQRTEQGDSAMYLCASSDPVGDLFFGEGSRLTVL.

This clonotype was observed many times. J is TRBJ2-7 and V is TRBV11-2; 9 nucleotides match TRBD1. The CDR3 contains 18 residues. V dropped 2 bases and J dropped 2; count of bases not matched to a gene: 13. From germline, CDR1 is SGHAT and CDR2 FQNNGV. CDR3 amino acids: CASSLRGRDRGYAYEQYF. CDR3 coding DNA: TGTGCCAGCAGCTTAAGGGGGCGCGACAGGGGGTATGCCTACGAGCAGTACTTC.

At least ten counts were recorded for this clonotype. The V gene is TRBV7-6, the J gene TRBJ2-1; TRBD2 matches at 10 bases. CDR1 and CDR2 (germline): SGHVS, FNYEAQ. The length of the CDR3 is 16 residues. Trimming at V came to 3 bases and at J to 2 bases, leaving 4 bases not matched to a gene. CDR3: CASSFGLAGAYNEQFF. CDR3 DNA: TGTGCCAGCAGCTTCGGGCTAGCGGGGGCCTACAATGAGCAGTTCTTC.

This clonotype was detected many times. The chain is built from TRBV2 and TRBJ2-1, with TRBD1 matching 9 bases. V lost 4 bases, J lost 3 bases, and 10 bases stayed unmatched. CDR1 and CDR2 (germline): SNHLY, FYNNEI. This CDR3 is built from 17 residues. The CDR3 here is CASSGDREGVRYNEQFF. DNA for the CDR3: TGTGCCAGCAGTGGGGACAGGGAAGGAGTGCGCTACAATGAGCAGTTCTTC.

This CDR3 reads CASRPGTAPFYGYTF. CDR3 coding DNA: TGTGCCAGCCGACCGGGGACGGCGCCGTTTTATGGCTACACCTTC. The chain is built from TRBV11-2 and TRBJ1-2, with D perhaps TRBD1 (5 bases). V was cut by 8 bases and J by 5 bases, with 21 bases left in between. Germline V CDR1 and CDR2: SGHAT, FQNNGV. This CDR3 has 15 amino acids.

Comments on this clonotype: One end of the junction does not line up with germline, which may come from a read error. CDR3 nucleotides: TGTGCCAGCAGTGGGCAGGCAGTCTTT. It translates to CASSGQAVF. This chain links TRBV6-1 with TRBJ1-1; D gene unclear. CDR3 length equals 9 residues. CDR1 is MNHNS, CDR2 SASEGT, per germline.

Written as DNA, the CDR3 is TGTGCCTGGAGGTTGGGGGGAAAGCCCCCCTACGAGCAGTACTTC. Translating gives CAWRLGGKPPYEQYF. This sequence joins TRBV30 and TRBJ2-7; the D gene is possibly TRBD2 (6 bases). This CDR3 region has 15 residues. The germline V gene has CDR1 GTSNPN and CDR2 SVGIG (reference sequence). The V gene lost 3 bases and the J gene lost 2 bases, with 17 bases spanning the gap.

This clonotype was counted many times. This chain connects TRBV5-1 to TRBJ1-4; D is perhaps TRBD1 (5 bases). Trimming cost V 3 bases and J 5 bases, with 20 bases left between them. From germline, CDR1 is SGHRS and CDR2 YFSETQ. The CDR3 is 17 amino acids. CDR3 sequence: CASSSGFSGPDNEKLFF. The CDR3 nucleotides read TGCGCCAGCAGCTCAGGGTTCTCAGGACCGGACAATGAAAAACTGTTTTTT.

This rearrangement joins TRBV19 to TRBJ2-7; 9 bases fit TRBD1. V shed 10 bases, J shed 5 bases, and the junction held 12 bases outside the gene matches. The CDR3 runs to 14 residues. The V gene's germline CDR1 is LNHDA and CDR2 SQIVND (reference sequence). In DNA form, the CDR3 reads TGTGCCACCCTTTCCGGGACAGGGCCCCACGAGCAGTACTTC. Protein: CATLSGTGPHEQYF. Drawing the rest from reference TRBV19 and TRBJ2-7, the complete variable domain is DGGITQSPKYLFRKEGQNVTLSCEQNLNHDAMYWYRQDPGQGLRLIYYSQIVNDFQKGDIAEGYSVSREKKESFPLTVTSAQKNPTAFYLCATLSGTGPHEQYFGPGTRLTVT.

The chain combines TRBV20-1 with TRBJ2-3, with TRBD2 as a possible D gene (7 bases). The germline CDR1 and CDR2 sequences are DFQATT and SNEGSKA (reference sequence). This CDR3 region has 15 residues. Trimming removed 4 bases from V and 2 bases from J, with 16 bases in between. The CDR3 is CSAIAGGQITDTQYF. In DNA form, the CDR3 reads TGCAGTGCTATAGCCGGGGGGCAAATCACAGATACGCAGTATTTT.

The chain recombines TRBV7-9 with TRBJ2-7; no clear D. The CDR3 is 13 amino acids. Germline assignment: CDR1 SEHNR and CDR2 FQNEAQ (reference sequence). V lost 1 base and J 3 bases, leaving 7 bases between the germline ends. The CDR3 DNA is TGTGCCAGCAGCTTAGGGATGTTCTACGAGCAGTACTTC. Translated, it gives CASSLGMFYEQYF.

This clonotype occurred many times. V usage is TRBV3-1 and J usage is TRBJ2-3; 9 bases line up with TRBD1. The CDR3 spans 19 residues. Germline lookup yields CDR1 LGHDT and CDR2 YNNKEL (reference sequence). The J segment lost 1 base and the V segment lost 2 bases, leaving 13 bases of the junction unmatched. The CDR3 nucleotides are TGTGCCAGCAGCCAAAGGGGCACAGGGGGCGTTGGTCGCACAGATACGCAGTATTTT. Translation gives CASSQRGTGGVGRTDTQYF.

This clonotype was seen repeatedly, ten times or more. The chain couples TRBV6-1 to TRBJ1-1, with TRBD1 matching 9 bases. The CDR3 has 17 residues. Trimming took 3 bases from V and 1 from J; bases not matched to a gene: 9. Germline CDR1 is MNHNS and CDR2 is SASEGT. The CDR3 DNA reads as TGTGCCAGCAGTGACTCGCAGGGACAGGGAGAGAACACTGAAGCTTTCTTT. As protein: CASSDSQGQGENTEAFF.

This clonotype has a handful of counts. The J gene is TRBJ2-3, the V gene TRBV12-3 or TRBV12-4, with TRBD1 matching over 9 bases. With V trimmed by 5 bases and J by 5 bases, 5 bases remained unmatched. The length of the CDR3 is 14 residues. CDR3 amino acids: CASSGTGWLDTQYF. CDR3 nucleotides: TGTGCCAGCAGTGGGACAGGGTGGTTAGATACGCAGTATTTT.

This clonotype was recorded at least ten times. V gene TRBV12-3 or TRBV12-4 combines with J gene TRBJ2-1; perhaps TRBD1 as D (6 bases). The CDR3 has 16 amino acids. The ends were cut back, 5 bases at V and 0 bases at J, with 14 bases in the middle. CDR3 DNA: TGTGCCAGCAGTCGACCAGGGGAGAGCTCCTACAATGAGCAGTTCTTC. This encodes CASSRPGESSYNEQFF.

Ten or more counts support this clonotype. The rearrangement links TRBV6-1 to TRBJ1-3; D gene unclear. Germline V lookup: CDR1 MNHNS, CDR2 SASEGT. V lost 6 bases and J 0 bases, leaving 15 bases between the germline ends. This CDR3 contains 16 residues. The DNA for the CDR3 is TGTGCCAGCAGCCCTACGGCACTACACTCTGGAAACACCATATATTTT. Its protein is CASSPTALHSGNTIYF.

This clonotype has ten or more counts. The V and J genes are TRBV5-1 and TRBJ2-7, with 7 bases fitting TRBD1. With 4 bases clipped from V and 4 bases from J, the junction kept 11 bases outside the gene matches. Germline assignment: CDR1 SGHRS and CDR2 YFSETQ. This CDR3 spans 15 amino acids. In nucleotides, the CDR3 is TGCGCCAGCAGCCCGACAGGGTACGAGGGATACGAGCAGTACTTC. Amino acid sequence: CASSPTGYEGYEQYF.